The 25 T cell receptor beta chains presented below share a single source sample, sequenced in a study of T cells in Graves' hyperthyroidism and ophthalmopathy. Amplified regions were TCR beta CDR3 sequences from RNA transcripts. HTBI primers drove first-round RT-PCR of the TCR CDR3. Each CDR3 protein gets one entry after TCRdb re-called the multiplex PCR reads with MiXCR. The sample lists 250,000 to 300,000 distinct CDR3 sequences; roughly 15% were seen once. The sequencing sample was made of blood. The receptor set was obtained from a woman aged 40 to 50 with Graves' hyperthyroidism that later progressed to Graves' ophthalmopathy.

A few counts support this clonotype. This may arise from a read error, as a much more abundant clone is one base away. V usage is TRBV28 and J usage is TRBJ1-1; no firm D call. This CDR3 region has 13 residues. Germline CDR1 is MDHEN and CDR2 is SYDVKM. The CDR3 region is CTSTSKGRTEAFF. Written as DNA, the CDR3 is TGTACCAGCACCTCAAAAGGGAGGACTGAAGCTTTCTTT.

Ten or more counts support this clonotype. The chain links TRBV11-2 to TRBJ2-5, with D possibly matching TRBD1 (6 bases). The V gene's germline CDR1 is SGHAT and CDR2 FQNNGV. This CDR3 has 19 residues. The ends were cut back, 0 bases at V and 5 bases at J, with 25 bases in the middle. The CDR3 region is CASSLDPTGVWQRAETQYF. CDR3 in DNA: TGTGCCAGCAGCTTAGACCCGACAGGAGTCTGGCAGAGGGCGGAGACCCAGTACTTC.

This clonotype was recorded many times. The chain employs TRBV7-9 and TRBJ1-6; D remains unclear. Germline loops: CDR1 SEHNR, CDR2 FQNEAQ (reference sequence). This CDR3 region has 13 residues. The V end lost 6 bases, the J end lost 5 bases, and 8 bases lay between the germline ends. The CDR3 is CASRRTNNSPLHF. CDR3 coding DNA: TGTGCCAGCAGGAGGACCAATAATTCACCCCTCCACTTT.

This clonotype has ten or more counts. The chain combines TRBV27 with TRBJ2-1; TRBD2 matches at 11 bases. Looked up from germline, CDR1 is MNHEY and CDR2 is SMNVEV (reference sequence). This CDR3 is built from 15 residues. The ends lost 5 bases at V and 7 bases at J; junction bases unmatched: 7. The CDR3 sequence: CASSIIAGGVNEQFF. The DNA of the CDR3 is TGTGCCAGCAGTATCATAGCGGGAGGGGTTAATGAGCAGTTCTTC.

Many counts were recorded for this clonotype. The rearrangement joins TRBV7-9 to TRBJ2-1, with 12 positions matching TRBD2. The CDR3 spans 17 residues. Germline V gives CDR1 SEHNR, CDR2 FQNEAQ (reference sequence). V gave up 4 bases and J gave up 8 bases; unmatched junction bases: 12. The CDR3 here is CASSSQWASGRADEQFF. DNA of the CDR3: TGTGCCAGCAGCTCCCAGTGGGCTAGCGGGAGGGCGGATGAGCAGTTCTTC.

This clonotype was observed at least ten times. The genes are TRBV5-1 and TRBJ1-1, with 10 bases that match TRBD1. The V and J ends lost 1 base and 2 bases, in that order; junction bases with no gene match: 8. CDR3 size: 17 residues. The germline gives CDR1 SGHRS, CDR2 YFSETQ. CDR3 in amino acids: CASSLRGTGASNTEAFF. In nucleotides, the CDR3 is TGCGCCAGCAGCTTGCGGGGGACAGGGGCCTCCAACACTGAAGCTTTCTTT.

This clonotype was counted at least ten times. The V gene is TRBV28, the J gene TRBJ1-4; D is uncertain. The CDR3 has 14 residues. Germline-derived CDR1 and CDR2 are MDHEN and SYDVKM. V lost 4 bases, J lost 6 bases, and 12 bases lay in between. The CDR3 reads CASSSGLVDEKLFF. CDR3 coding DNA: TGTGCCAGCAGTTCCGGCCTTGTGGATGAAAAACTGTTTTTT.

This clonotype was seen ten or more times. The CDR3 DNA reads TGTGCCAGCAGTTCCCTTATGGGGGACCTAGGGAGCGAGCAGTACTTC. It specifies CASSSLMGDLGSEQYF. This chain links TRBV2 with TRBJ2-7; D possibly uses TRBD1 or TRBD2 (5 bases each). Germline V gene lookup returns CDR1 SNHLY and CDR2 FYNNEI. This CDR3 contains 16 residues. With 5 bases removed from V and 6 bases from J, the gap between germline ends came to 23 bases.

This clonotype was seen repeatedly, ten times or more. The chain combines TRBV6-1 with TRBJ2-7; 8 nucleotides match TRBD2. The J segment lost 2 bases and the V segment lost 5 bases, leaving 8 bases of the junction unmatched. The CDR3 has 15 residues. Looked up from germline, CDR1 is MNHNS and CDR2 is SASEGT. DNA for the CDR3: TGTGCCAGCAGTCCGCAGAGCGGGAGTACCTACGAGCAGTACTTC. Translation: CASSPQSGSTYEQYF.

CDR3 in amino acids: CASNKNQVLSGSPLHF. The CDR3 region has the DNA TGTGCCAGTAACAAAAATCAGGTCTTAAGCGGATCACCCCTCCACTTT. The chain couples TRBV19 to TRBJ1-6; D gene uncertain. Germline V CDR1 and CDR2: LNHDA, SQIVND (reference sequence). Trimming removed 7 bases at V and 10 bases at J, with 23 bases between. The CDR3 extends over 16 amino acids. Looking up the rest from reference TRBV19 and TRBJ1-6 gives the full variable domain: DGGITQSPKYLFRKEGQNVTLSCEQNLNHDAMYWYRQDPGQGLRLIYYSQIVNDFQKGDIAEGYSVSREKKESFPLTVTSAQKNPTAFYLCASNKNQVLSGSPLHFGNGTRLTVT.

In its sample, this clonotype was seen many times. The rearrangement links TRBV6-1 to TRBJ2-5; 15 bases line up with TRBD2. Germline V gene sequence: CDR1 MNHNS, CDR2 SASEGT. V lost 6 bases, J lost 5 bases, and 10 bases stayed unmatched. The CDR3 runs 17 residues. CDR3 in DNA: TGTGCCAGCAGCCGAGGACTAGCGGGAGGGTCAGGGGAGACCCAGTACTTC. This encodes CASSRGLAGGSGETQYF.

The chain recombines TRBV28 with TRBJ2-2, with TRBD1 matching over 7 bases. This CDR3 is built from 18 residues. The V and J ends lost 3 bases and 4 bases, in that order; junction bases with no gene match: 14. From germline, CDR1 is MDHEN and CDR2 SYDVKM. CDR3 sequence: CASSFGVRQGWFTGELFF. CDR3 nucleotide sequence: TGTGCCAGCAGTTTCGGGGTGAGACAGGGATGGTTCACCGGGGAGCTGTTTTTT.

This clonotype was counted many times. The CDR3 loop is CASSLMGAGGKDEQFF. CDR3 DNA: TGTGCCAGCAGCTTGATGGGGGCAGGGGGTAAGGATGAGCAGTTCTTC. J is TRBJ2-1 and V is TRBV7-9, with TRBD1 identical over 7 bases. The germline V gene has CDR1 SEHNR and CDR2 FQNEAQ (reference sequence). The CDR3 is made up of 16 amino acids. With V trimmed by 3 bases and J by 8 bases, 13 bases remained unmatched.

The sample holds many counts of this clonotype. The chain couples TRBV24-1 to TRBJ2-5; 10 bases are a match to TRBD2. Germline lookup yields CDR1 KGHDR and CDR2 SFDVKD. Germline trimming cut 2 bases from V and 2 bases from J; bases unmatched to any gene: 13. The CDR3 has 19 amino acids. The CDR3 loop is CATSDSPSGSSSLQETQYF. CDR3 DNA: TGTGCCACCAGTGATTCTCCTAGCGGGAGCTCCTCGTTACAAGAGACCCAGTACTTC.

This clonotype was found many times. This chain uses TRBV27 with TRBJ2-1; 11 bases fit TRBD2. The CDR3 runs 16 residues. Germline values: CDR1 MNHEY, CDR2 SMNVEV (reference sequence). V shed 6 bases and J 4 bases; nucleotides not matched to a gene: 8. The DNA of the CDR3 is TGTGCCAGCAGACCGACTAGCGGGAACAAATACAATGAGCAGTTCTTC. Translation: CASRPTSGNKYNEQFF.

This clonotype has just one count. This clone may be a read error of a much larger clone one base away. The rearrangement links TRBV7-6 to TRBJ2-1, with 9 bases lining up with TRBD1. The CDR3 has 18 residues. The germline CDR1 and CDR2 sequences are SGHVS and FNYEAQ. With V trimmed by 1 base and J by 7 bases, 14 bases remained unmatched. CDR3 DNA sequence: TGTGCCAGCAGCTTAGATCTACCGGGACAGGGCTCCCTAAATGAGCAGTTCTTC. Its translation is CASSLDLPGQGSLNEQFF.

This clonotype was counted ten times or more. This chain joins TRBV20-1 and TRBJ2-5, with a possible D match to TRBD1 (6 bases). CDR1 is DFQATT, CDR2 SNEGSKA, per germline (reference sequence). The CDR3 runs 16 residues. Trimming stripped 8 bases from V and 2 bases from J, with 24 bases between. CDR3 bases: TGCAGTATCCTTGGCCACCCGGGACAAATACAAGAGACCCAGTACTTC. It is translated as CSILGHPGQIQETQYF.

The sample holds many counts of this clonotype. The chain has TRBV18 and TRBJ2-5, with TRBD1 as a possible D gene (5 bases). V lost 4 bases, J lost 2 bases, and 8 bases lay in between. Germline-derived CDR1 and CDR2 are KGHSH and LQKENI. The CDR3 totals 13 residues. The CDR3 nucleotides read TGTGCCAGCTCACAGGGGAATCAAGAGACCCAGTACTTC. Amino acids: CASSQGNQETQYF.

This clonotype turned up a few times. The chain couples TRBV20-1 to TRBJ1-5, with D unclear. CDR1 is DFQATT, CDR2 SNEGSKA, per germline (reference sequence). Trimming cost V 2 bases and J 3 bases, with 8 bases left between them. The CDR3 sequence is 13 residues long. Here the CDR3 reads CSARQDYNQPQHF. The CDR3 region has the DNA TGCAGTGCTAGACAGGATTACAATCAGCCCCAGCATTTT.

This clonotype was detected only a few times. The rearrangement joins TRBV3-1 to TRBJ1-6; D gene unclear. The V gene's germline CDR1 is LGHDT and CDR2 YNNKEL (reference sequence). Between the trimmed V and J ends, which lost 3 bases and 9 bases, there was a span of 15 bases. The CDR3 spans 15 residues. The CDR3 region is CASSQEETGGSPLHF. CDR3 nucleotide sequence: TGTGCCAGCAGCCAGGAGGAGACGGGAGGTTCACCCCTCCACTTT.

The chain joins TRBV5-1 to TRBJ2-3; D not resolved. V shed 4 bases and J shed 0 bases, with 3 bases lying between them. The germline V gene has CDR1 SGHRS and CDR2 YFSETQ. The CDR3 length is 12 residues. The CDR3 reads CASSGSTDTQYF. DNA of the CDR3: TGCGCCAGCAGCGGAAGCACAGATACGCAGTATTTT.

This clonotype was detected many times. This chain joins TRBV27 and TRBJ2-1; 7 bases line up with TRBD2. V gave up 8 bases and J gave up 9 bases; unmatched junction bases: 4. This CDR3 comprises 11 residues. From germline, CDR1 is MNHEY and CDR2 SMNVEV (reference sequence). The CDR3 protein is CASGTTIEQFF. In DNA form, the CDR3 reads TGTGCCAGCGGGACTACGATTGAGCAGTTCTTC.

The table lists this clonotype with many counts. The rearrangement links TRBV6-5 to TRBJ1-1, with D possibly matching TRBD1 (5 bases). The CDR3 runs to 16 residues. Trimming shortened V by 0 bases and J by 4 bases, and 15 bases separated the two germline ends. The germline V gene encodes CDR1 MNHEY and CDR2 SVGAGI. The chain's CDR3 is CASSYSSGTRVTEAFF. CDR3 nucleotides: TGTGCCAGCAGTTACTCGTCAGGGACCCGAGTCACTGAAGCTTTCTTT.

The gene calls are TRBV20-1 and TRBJ2-5; 8 bases align to TRBD1. V was clipped by 1 base and J by 1 base; unmatched bases: 23. The CDR3 is made up of 21 amino acids. The germline gives CDR1 DFQATT, CDR2 SNEGSKA (reference sequence). The CDR3 nucleotides read TGCAGTGCTAGAGGGATACCCAAGACAGGGGCGAATAGCGTACCCCAAGAGACCCAGTACTTC. Amino acid sequence: CSARGIPKTGANSVPQETQYF.

This clonotype was detected many times. J is TRBJ2-1 and V is TRBV7-9; 8 bases match TRBD2. Germline loops: CDR1 SEHNR, CDR2 FQNEAQ (reference sequence). This CDR3 spans 15 amino acids. J gave up 3 bases and V 0 bases, and 1 base lay outside the gene matches. The CDR3 loop is CASSLAGTSYNEQFF. The DNA of the CDR3 is TGTGCCAGCAGCTTAGCAGGGACTAGCTACAATGAGCAGTTCTTC. Looking up the rest from reference TRBV7-9 and TRBJ2-1 gives the full variable domain: DTGVSQNPRHKITKRGQNVTFRCDPISEHNRLYWYRQTLGQGPEFLTYFQNEAQLEKSRLLSDRFSAERPKGSFSTLEIQRTEQGDSAMYLCASSLAGTSYNEQFFGPGTRLTVL.